In this sample, the clone carrying this T cell receptor beta chain turned up once. The entry originates in a study of blood T cell repertoires in COVID-19. Whole-study context: In each case, the material was cDNA or gDNA derived from T cells, B-cell-depleted T cells, or PBMCs.

Profiling relied on immunoSEQ multiplex PCR, and the TCRdb table lists in-frame clones only, not all of them. Of about 90,000 clones listed, around nine tenths were seen once; the top ten hold more than 3%. V lost 3 bases and J lost 3, with 15 bases in between. CDR1 MDHEN and CDR2 SYDVKM come from the germline V gene. This CDR3 has 15 residues. V is TRBV28 and J is TRBJ2-7; D is unclear. The sample comprised peripheral blood. The TCR was taken from a woman aged 70-85 years with acute or convalescent COVID-19. Here the CDR3 DNA reads TGTGCCAGCAGTTTTTATGTTGGCAGGATCTACGAGCAGTACTTC. Its protein is CASSFYVGRIYEQYF.